These 16 T cell receptor beta chains were all obtained from the same sample, sequenced in a study of vaccination and CD4 T cells after COVID-19. Specified treatment: approximately nine-day PBMC culture with coronavirus spike peptide pools or control peptides (ViraFEST assay). Their cognate antigens are unknown. Once obtained from cultured CD4+ T cells, the DNA was sequenced using the Oncomine TCR Beta short-read assay. TCRdb redid the calling of the PCR reads with MiXCR, one entry per CDR3 protein. The sample holds around 12,000 distinct CDR3 sequences, roughly 53% seen once. Input material: CD4+ T cells from blood, cultured in vitro. These TCRs come from a human donor who had recovered from COVID-19.

This chain connects TRBV4-1 to TRBJ1-1; D is ambiguous. Trimming left V 5 bases short and J 3 bases short, with 4 bases between. From germline, CDR1 is MGHRA and CDR2 YSYEKL. This CDR3 comprises 11 residues. The CDR3, as DNA: TGCGCCAGCAGCAGGGACACTGAAGCTTTCTTT. Protein sequence: CASSRDTEAFF.

A note on this clonotype: At one end, the junction sequence differs from germline, possibly due to a read error. This rearrangement joins TRBV6-2 or TRBV6-3 to TRBJ1-2; D ambiguous. Germline values: CDR1 MNHEY, CDR2 SVGEGT. The CDR3 spans 16 residues. This CDR3 reads CASRPPEGRRGYDYTF. CDR3 in DNA: TGTGCCAGCAGACCCCCGGAGGGCCGGCGCGGCTATGACTACACCTTC.

The rearrangement uses TRBV20-1 and TRBJ2-2; the D gene could be TRBD1 or TRBD2 (5 bases each). This CDR3 has 15 residues. CDR1 is DFQATT, CDR2 SNEGSKA, per germline (reference sequence). The germline V and J ends were trimmed by 6 bases and 0 bases, with 14 bases remaining between them. CDR3 sequence (DNA): TGCAGTGCACGCCGGGACCCGGCGAACACCGGGGAGCTGTTTTTT. This sequence encodes CSARRDPANTGELFF.

This clonotype was seen only a few times. The chain combines TRBV10-3 with TRBJ2-2; 10 bases line up with TRBD1. The germline V gene has CDR1 ENHRY and CDR2 SYGVKD. This CDR3 has 18 amino acids. V shed 4 bases, J shed 4 bases, and the junction held 12 bases outside the gene matches. CDR3 DNA sequence: TGTGCCATCAGTGCACCCCGGGACAGGGGTAAATCCACCGGGGAGCTGTTTTTT. Translation gives CAISAPRDRGKSTGELFF.

The chain combines TRBV10-3 with TRBJ1-6; maybe TRBD1 (5 bases). The germline V gene encodes CDR1 ENHRY and CDR2 SYGVKD. This CDR3 is built from 20 residues. V was cut by 0 bases and J by 6 bases, with 24 bases left in between. The CDR3 loop is CAISESGGSRASSRNSPLHF. The DNA of the CDR3 is TGTGCCATCAGTGAGTCGGGAGGATCCAGGGCTAGTAGTCGTAATTCACCCCTCCACTTT.

This rearrangement joins TRBV19 to TRBJ2-1; TRBD2 matches 11 bases. The V gene end was trimmed by 4 bases and the J gene end by 7 bases; junction bases not matched to a gene: 12. This CDR3 comprises 17 residues. Germline V gene sequence: CDR1 LNHDA, CDR2 SQIVND (reference sequence). The CDR3 loop reads CASSTASLAGAINEQFF. CDR3 nucleotide sequence: TGTGCCAGTAGTACCGCTTCACTAGCGGGAGCCATTAATGAGCAGTTCTTC. Supplemented by reference TRBV19 and TRBJ2-1, the full variable domain reads DGGITQSPKYLFRKEGQNVTLSCEQNLNHDAMYWYRQDPGQGLRLIYYSQIVNDFQKGDIAEGYSVSREKKESFPLTVTSAQKNPTAFYLCASSTASLAGAINEQFFGPGTRLTVL.

Only a few counts were recorded for this clonotype. The chain is built from TRBV20-1 and TRBJ2-2; unclear D gene. CDR1 DFQATT and CDR2 SNEGSKA come from the germline V gene (reference sequence). Trimming took off 5 bases at V and 7 bases at J, with 14 bases between the two ends. The CDR3 sequence is 13 residues long. This chain's CDR3 is CSARWGSSGELFF. The CDR3 DNA reads as TGCAGTGCTCGATGGGGTAGCAGCGGGGAGCTGTTTTTT.

The sample holds a few counts of this clonotype. The V gene is TRBV20-1, the J gene TRBJ2-7, with 11 positions matching TRBD1. The CDR3 spans 15 residues. V was clipped by 7 bases and J by 7 bases; unmatched bases: 15. Looked up from germline, CDR1 is DFQATT and CDR2 is SNEGSKA (reference sequence). For the CDR3, the DNA is TGCAGTGTTCAGCCGGAGAGGGACAGGGGGAGAGAGCAGTACTTC. It yields the protein CSVQPERDRGREQYF.

The chain links TRBV2 to TRBJ2-5, with 13 bases matching TRBD2. V shed 2 bases, J shed 5 bases, and the junction held 5 bases outside the gene matches. The CDR3 runs to 16 residues. Germline V gives CDR1 SNHLY, CDR2 FYNNEI. The CDR3 spells CASSEWGLAGPETQYF. DNA of the CDR3: TGTGCCAGCAGTGAATGGGGACTAGCGGGGCCGGAGACCCAGTACTTC.

The gene calls are TRBV7-8 and TRBJ1-5; D unclear. This CDR3 spans 14 amino acids. V lost 6 bases, J lost 6 bases, and 15 bases lay in between. Germline CDR1 and CDR2: SGHVS and FQNEAQ. In DNA form, the CDR3 reads TGTGCCAGCAGTCCAACGCGAGTGGCTCAGCCCCAGCATTTT. This encodes CASSPTRVAQPQHF.

The sample holds a few counts of this clonotype. The chain joins TRBV7-2 to TRBJ2-2; 10 bases align to TRBD2. This CDR3 region has 16 residues. Germline V gene lookup returns CDR1 SGHTA and CDR2 FQGNSA. Germline trimming cut 5 bases from V and 2 bases from J; bases unmatched to any gene: 5. DNA of the CDR3: TGTGCCAGCAGCCCGAGACTAGCGGGTAACACCGGGGAGCTGTTTTTT. The encoded protein is CASSPRLAGNTGELFF.

V usage is TRBV15 and J usage is TRBJ2-6, with D hard to call. V lost 0 bases and J lost 0, with 12 bases in between. CDR3 length: 18 amino acids. Germline lookup yields CDR1 LNHNV and CDR2 YYDKDF (reference sequence). The CDR3 bases are TGTGCCACCAGCAGAGATCTGGGCAGCAGCTCTGGGGCCAACGTCCTGACTTTC. It is translated as CATSRDLGSSSGANVLTF.

This sequence joins TRBV7-2 and TRBJ2-3, with 9 nucleotides matching TRBD2. Looked up from germline, CDR1 is SGHTA and CDR2 is FQGNSA. CDR3 length: 17 residues. V trimming: 5 bases; J trimming: 8 bases; junction bases outside the gene matches: 17. CDR3 DNA sequence: TGTGCCAGCAGCCCTCCCCCACTAGCGGGCCCCGCACGTACGCAGTATTTT. Its translation is CASSPPPLAGPARTQYF.

This clonotype was detected a few times. V gene TRBV5-4 combines with J gene TRBJ2-3, with 7 bases aligning to TRBD2. The V gene's germline CDR1 is SGHNT and CDR2 YYREEE (reference sequence). The J segment lost 2 bases and the V segment lost 4 bases, leaving 7 bases of the junction unmatched. This CDR3 region has 15 residues. The CDR3 loop reads CASSKSGTTTDTQYF. For the CDR3, the DNA is TGTGCCAGCAGCAAGTCCGGGACTACCACAGATACGCAGTATTTT.

This clonotype was counted a few times. This chain connects TRBV6-1 to TRBJ1-1; D unresolved. The CDR3 has 14 residues. V was shortened by 6 bases and J by 4 bases, with 15 bases between the two germline ends. The germline gives CDR1 MNHNS, CDR2 SASEGT. Here the CDR3 DNA reads TGTGCCAGCAGCAACGGTCGTTTTGGCACTGAAGCTTTCTTT. Protein sequence: CASSNGRFGTEAFF.

The CDR3 region is CAIRRVRGRATDTQYF. DNA for the CDR3: TGTGCCATCAGGAGGGTTCGCGGGAGGGCCACAGATACGCAGTATTTT. The chain couples TRBV10-3 to TRBJ2-3; 9 positions match TRBD2. The V segment lost 6 bases and the J segment 2 bases; nucleotides outside the gene matches: 9. The CDR3 totals 16 residues. From germline, CDR1 is ENHRY and CDR2 SYGVKD.